This entry concerns a single TCR beta chain. The source of the sample is a study of blood T cell repertoires in COVID-19. The germline V gene has CDR1 MDHEN and CDR2 SYDVKM. The junction had 6 bases not matched to a gene; V was cut back by 4 bases and J by 5 bases. The CDR3 loop spans 15 amino acids. Generated by immunoSEQ multiplex PCR, the TCRdb table keeps only in-frame clones and is missing some. The sample yields 240,000 or so clones, approximately 85% seen once. The source is a woman aged 45-60 years who had recovered from COVID-19. Material for sequencing was PBMCs or T cells enriched from blood (not recorded which). This chain connects TRBV28 to TRBJ1-5; 9 nucleotides line up with TRBD1. CDR3 sequence reads: CASSSGQGIHQPQHF. The CDR3 DNA reads TGTGCCAGCAGTTCCGGACAGGGGATACATCAGCCCCAGCATTTT. The entire variable domain, with the rest obtained from reference TRBV28 and TRBJ1-5, is as follows: DVKVTQSSRYLVKRTGEKVFLECVQDMDHENMFWYRQDPGLGLRLIYFSYDVKMKEKGDIPEGYSVSREKKERFSLILESASTNQTSMYLCASSSGQGIHQPQHFGDGTRLSIL.